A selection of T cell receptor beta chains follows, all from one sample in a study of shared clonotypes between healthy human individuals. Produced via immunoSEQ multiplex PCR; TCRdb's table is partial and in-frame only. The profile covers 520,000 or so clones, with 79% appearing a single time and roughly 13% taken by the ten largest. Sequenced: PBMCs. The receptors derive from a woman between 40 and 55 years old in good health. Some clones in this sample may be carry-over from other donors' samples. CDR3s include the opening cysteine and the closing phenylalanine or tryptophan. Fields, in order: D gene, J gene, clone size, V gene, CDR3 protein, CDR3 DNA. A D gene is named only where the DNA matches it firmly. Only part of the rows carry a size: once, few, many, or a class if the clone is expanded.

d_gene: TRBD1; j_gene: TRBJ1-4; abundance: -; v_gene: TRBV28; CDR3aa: CASSLRQGGEKLFF; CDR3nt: TGTGCCAGCAGTTTACGACAGGGCGGGGAAAAACTGTTTTTT
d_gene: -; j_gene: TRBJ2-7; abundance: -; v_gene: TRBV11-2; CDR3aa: CASSLAVNAGQYF; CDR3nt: TGTGCCAGCAGCTTAGCAGTCAATGCCGGGCAGTACTTC
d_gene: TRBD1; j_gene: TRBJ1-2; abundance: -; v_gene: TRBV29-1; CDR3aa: CSGQDRATYGYTF; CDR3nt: TGCAGCGGCCAAGACAGGGCGACGTATGGCTACACCTTC
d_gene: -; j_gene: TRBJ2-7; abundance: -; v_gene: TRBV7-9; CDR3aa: CASSLRGGQRGYEQYF; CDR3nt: TGTGCCAGCAGCTTAAGGGGAGGACAGCGTGGGTACGAGCAGTACTTC
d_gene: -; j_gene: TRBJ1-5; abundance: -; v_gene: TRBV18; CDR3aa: CASSPPGLGNQPQHF; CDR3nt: TGTGCCAGCTCCCCCCCGGGGCTCGGCAATCAGCCCCAGCATTTT
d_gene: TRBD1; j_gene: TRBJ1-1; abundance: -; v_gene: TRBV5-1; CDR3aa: CASSLVTGEHMNTEAFF; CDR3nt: TGCGCCAGCAGCTTGGTGACAGGGGAACACATGAACACTGAAGCTTTCTTT
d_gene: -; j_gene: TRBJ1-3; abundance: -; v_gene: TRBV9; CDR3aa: CASSVALRQEGNTIYF; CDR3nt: TGTGCCAGCAGCGTAGCCCTGCGGCAGGAAGGAAACACCATATATTTT
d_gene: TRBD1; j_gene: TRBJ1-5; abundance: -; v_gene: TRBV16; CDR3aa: CASSRGTATNQPQHF; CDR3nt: TGTGCCAGCAGCCGTGGGACAGCCACTAATCAGCCCCAGCATTTT
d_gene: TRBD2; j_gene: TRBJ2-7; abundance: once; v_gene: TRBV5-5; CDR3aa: CASSLTRLAETYEQYF; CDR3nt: TGTGCCAGCAGCTTGACACGACTAGCGGAGACCTACGAGCAGTACTTC
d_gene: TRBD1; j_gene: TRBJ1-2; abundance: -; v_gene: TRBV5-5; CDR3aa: CASSSTGRSTGAAKEGYTF; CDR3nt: TGTGCCAGCAGCTCCACAGGAAGAAGCACAGGGGCCGCGAAGGAGGGCTACACCTTC
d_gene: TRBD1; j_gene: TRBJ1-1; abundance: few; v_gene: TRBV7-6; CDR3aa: CASSSARDRTNTEAFF; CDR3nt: TGTGCCAGCAGCTCAGCGCGGGACAGAACGAACACTGAAGCTTTCTTT
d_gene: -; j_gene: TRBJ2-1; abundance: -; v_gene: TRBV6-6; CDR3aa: CASSYSGDGYNEQFF; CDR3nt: TGTGCCAGCAGTTACTCGGGGGACGGCTACAATGAGCAGTTCTTC
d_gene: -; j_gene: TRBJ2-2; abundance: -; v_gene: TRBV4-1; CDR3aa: CASSHGQRGPTGELFF; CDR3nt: TGCGCCAGCAGCCACGGGCAAAGGGGTCCCACCGGGGAGCTGTTTTTT
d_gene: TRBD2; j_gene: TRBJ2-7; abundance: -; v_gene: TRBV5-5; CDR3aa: CASTTGLAVPPLSYEQYF; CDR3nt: TGTGCCAGCACGACAGGACTAGCGGTACCCCCACTGTCCTACGAGCAGTACTTC
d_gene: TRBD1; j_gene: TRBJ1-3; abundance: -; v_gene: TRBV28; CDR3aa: CASSPPTGAGNTIYF; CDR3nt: TGTGCCAGCAGTCCACCGACAGGGGCTGGAAACACCATATATTTT
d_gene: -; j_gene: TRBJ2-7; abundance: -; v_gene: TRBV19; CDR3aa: CASSGRTSYEQYF; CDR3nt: TGTGCCAGTAGTGGCAGGACTTCCTACGAGCAGTACTTC
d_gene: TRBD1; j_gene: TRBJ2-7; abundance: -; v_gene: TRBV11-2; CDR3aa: CASSWGQGPYEQYF; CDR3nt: TGTGCCAGCAGCTGGGGACAGGGACCCTACGAGCAGTACTTC
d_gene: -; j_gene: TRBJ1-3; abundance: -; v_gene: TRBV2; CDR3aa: CASSVGGPGNTIYF; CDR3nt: TGTGCCAGCAGTGTGGGTGGACCTGGAAACACCATATATTTT
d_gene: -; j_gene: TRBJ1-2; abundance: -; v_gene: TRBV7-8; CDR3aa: CASSLAEGPTGGIRVNYGYTF; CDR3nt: TGTGCCAGCAGCTTAGCGGAGGGCCCGACTGGGGGGATAAGGGTTAACTATGGCTACACCTTC
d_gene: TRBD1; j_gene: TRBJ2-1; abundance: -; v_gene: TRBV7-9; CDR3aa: CASSLGQGATNEQFF; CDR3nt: TGTGCCAGCAGCCTTGGACAGGGGGCAACGAATGAGCAGTTCTTC
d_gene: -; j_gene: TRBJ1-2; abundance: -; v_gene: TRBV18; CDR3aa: CASSLSPGHKGGYTF; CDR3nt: TGTGCCAGCTCACTTTCCCCGGGACACAAGGGAGGCTACACCTTC
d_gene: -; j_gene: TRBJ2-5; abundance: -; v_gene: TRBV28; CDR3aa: CASMLSGRGRETQYF; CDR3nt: TGTGCCAGCATGCTTAGCGGACGGGGGCGAGAGACCCAGTACTTC